These 21 T cell receptor beta chains were all obtained from the same sample, sequenced in a study of shared clonotypes between healthy human individuals. Generated by immunoSEQ multiplex PCR, the TCRdb table keeps only in-frame clones and is missing some. The table records some 2,000,000 clones, roughly 95% of them present only once. The sequencing input was naive CD4+ T cells sorted from blood. This sample's subset: CD45RA+ positively selected. These receptors were obtained from a man between 18 and 35 years old in good health.

This chain joins TRBV7-2 and TRBJ2-1; 15 bases are shared with TRBD2. This CDR3 spans 18 amino acids. V gave up 3 bases and J gave up 6 bases; unmatched junction bases: 9. Germline CDR1 is SGHTA and CDR2 is FQGNSA. CDR3 nucleotides: TGTGCCAGCAGCTTGGGACTAGCGGGGGGCCCATCGCCCAATGAGCAGTTCTTC. Encoded protein: CASSLGLAGGPSPNEQFF.

As to this clone: In the same sample, other DNA sequences code for this CDR3. The chain couples TRBV7-2 to TRBJ2-7, with 15 bases matching TRBD2. The CDR3 consists of 15 residues. In germline, CDR1 is SGHTA, CDR2 FQGNSA. V was clipped by 6 bases and J by 2 bases; unmatched bases: 2. The CDR3 DNA is TGTGCCAGCAGGGGACTAGCGGGAGGACCCTACGAGCAGTACTTC. Its translation: CASRGLAGGPYEQYF.

Note on this clone: This same CDR3 is encoded by further DNA sequences in the sample. This chain joins TRBV5-1 and TRBJ2-2; no firm D call. CDR1 is SGHRS and CDR2 is YFSETQ in the germline V gene. Trimming took 0 bases from V and 2 from J, leaving 5 bases between them. This CDR3 comprises 14 residues. The CDR3 here is CASSLGGNTGELFF. CDR3 nucleotide sequence: TGCGCCAGCAGCTTGGGGGGAAACACCGGGGAGCTGTTTTTT.

A word on this clone: A clone one base away is much larger, so this may be a read error. The chain links TRBV2 to TRBJ2-6; possibly TRBD1 for D (5 bases). V gave up 6 bases and J gave up 0 bases, with 9 bases separating them. From germline, CDR1 is SNHLY and CDR2 FYNNEI. The CDR3 is 15 amino acids. The DNA of the CDR3 is TGTGCCAGCAGGACCGACAGCTCTGGGGCCAACGTCCTGACTTTC. Translation gives CASRTDSSGANVLTF.

V gene TRBV18 combines with J gene TRBJ1-2; no reliable D call. From germline, CDR1 is KGHSH and CDR2 LQKENI. V was cut by 3 bases and J by 3 bases, with 11 bases left in between. This CDR3 spans 14 amino acids. The CDR3 bases are TGTGCCAGCTCACCGCAGGCGAAAGACTATGGCTACACCTTC. It encodes CASSPQAKDYGYTF.

The gene calls are TRBV5-1 and TRBJ2-1, with 12 bases aligning to TRBD1. The CDR3 totals 15 residues. Trimming cost V 2 bases and J 9 bases; bases outside gene matches: 6. Per the germline V gene, CDR1 is SGHRS and CDR2 is YFSETQ. The CDR3 nucleotides are TGCGCCAGCAGCTTAACCGGGACAGGGGGCGGTGAGCAGTTCTTC. Its protein product is CASSLTGTGGGEQFF.

The V and J genes are TRBV5-1 and TRBJ2-5; perhaps TRBD2 as D (5 bases). The germline V gene encodes CDR1 SGHRS and CDR2 YFSETQ. Trimming removed 1 base at V and 1 base at J, with 11 bases between. CDR3 size: 15 residues. The CDR3 region has the DNA TGCGCCAGCAGCTTGCCTAGAGGACTCCAAGAGACCCAGTACTTC. This codes for CASSLPRGLQETQYF.

This chain connects TRBV6-6 to TRBJ2-7; TRBD2 matches at 10 bases. Germline values: CDR1 MNHNY, CDR2 SVGAGI (reference sequence). J gave up 6 bases and V 5 bases, and 10 bases lay outside the gene matches. This CDR3 region has 15 residues. The CDR3 sequence is CASSARLAGVAEQYF. CDR3 nucleotides: TGTGCCAGCAGTGCCCGCCTAGCGGGAGTTGCCGAGCAGTACTTC.

This chain joins TRBV28 and TRBJ1-4; TRBD1 matches at 10 bases. After removal of 7 bases from V and 11 bases from J, the junction contained 13 bases not matched to a gene. This CDR3 has 15 residues. Germline CDR1 MDHEN, CDR2 SYDVKM. In nucleotides, the CDR3 is TGTGCCAGCACCAATCCCGGGACAGGGGTTTGGAAACTGTTTTTT. It yields the protein CASTNPGTGVWKLFF.

V usage is TRBV6-5 and J usage is TRBJ2-5; 7 bases agree with TRBD2. CDR3 size: 14 residues. Trimming took 4 bases from V and 6 from J; bases not matched to a gene: 8. CDR1 MNHEY and CDR2 SVGAGI come from the germline V gene. The CDR3 spells CASSSMRETKTQYF. CDR3 nucleotide sequence: TGTGCCAGCAGTTCGATGCGGGAGACAAAGACCCAGTACTTC.

This chain connects TRBV4-3 to TRBJ2-3, with 8 nucleotides matching TRBD2. The ends lost 2 bases at V and 2 bases at J; junction bases unmatched: 3. Germline V gene lookup returns CDR1 LGHNA and CDR2 YSLEER. The CDR3 is 15 residues long. This CDR3 is CASSQTSGNTDTQYF. For the CDR3, the DNA is TGCGCCAGCAGCCAAACTAGCGGAAACACAGATACGCAGTATTTT.

The chain recombines TRBV27 with TRBJ1-2; 7 bases line up with TRBD1. Trimming took 4 bases from V and 6 from J; bases not matched to a gene: 8. From germline, CDR1 is MNHEY and CDR2 SMNVEV (reference sequence). The CDR3 sequence is 14 residues long. The CDR3 here is CASSSLTGRNGYTF. The CDR3, as DNA: TGTGCCAGCAGTTCTCTGACAGGGAGGAATGGCTACACCTTC.

The chain has TRBV30 and TRBJ1-2, with 8 bases lining up with TRBD1. The junction had 7 bases not matched to a gene; V was cut back by 1 base and J by 6 bases. Per germline, CDR1 GTSNPN and CDR2 SVGIG (reference sequence). The CDR3 length is 14 residues. The CDR3 here is CAWSASGTGNGYTF. For the CDR3, the DNA is TGTGCCTGGAGTGCCTCCGGGACAGGCAATGGCTACACCTTC.

Concerning this clone: Other nucleotide sequences in the sample specify the same CDR3. This chain connects TRBV6-1 to TRBJ1-6, with no clear D. V was shortened by 3 bases and J by 7 bases, with 4 bases between the two germline ends. This CDR3 comprises 12 residues. Germline V gene sequence: CDR1 MNHNS, CDR2 SASEGT. Here the CDR3 DNA reads TGTGCCAGCAGTGATGGGAATTCACCCCTCCACTTT. Its protein is CASSDGNSPLHF.

A remark on this clone: Other DNA sequences in this sample translate to the same CDR3. The chain links TRBV18 to TRBJ2-7; 10 nucleotides align to TRBD1. J was trimmed by 1 base and V by 4 bases; bases with no gene match: 1. This CDR3 spans 14 amino acids. Germline loops: CDR1 KGHSH, CDR2 LQKENI. The DNA for the CDR3 is TGTGCCAGCTCACGGGACAGGGGATCCTACGAGCAGTACTTC. Residues: CASSRDRGSYEQYF.

The rearrangement links TRBV7-9 to TRBJ2-3, with D uncertain. The germline V gene has CDR1 SEHNR and CDR2 FQNEAQ (reference sequence). V lost 1 base to trimming and J lost 5 bases, with 16 bases between them. The CDR3 is made up of 16 amino acids. For the CDR3, the DNA is TGTGCCAGCAGCTTAGGCCAGGTGGTATGGGGAGATACGCAGTATTTT. Its translation: CASSLGQVVWGDTQYF.

The rearrangement joins TRBV5-4 to TRBJ2-5; TRBD2 might be the D (6 bases). V lost 4 bases to trimming and J lost 4 bases, with 17 bases between them. The CDR3 is 15 amino acids. CDR1 is SGHNT, CDR2 YYREEE, per germline (reference sequence). CDR3 amino acids: CASSPRLDLRETQYF. The CDR3 nucleotides read TGTGCCAGCAGCCCAAGACTAGATCTCAGAGAGACCCAGTACTTC.

The chain recombines TRBV6-1 with TRBJ1-5; TRBD1 might be the D (5 bases). This CDR3 region has 12 residues. Germline CDR1 MNHNS, CDR2 SASEGT. Deletions cut 2 bases from V and 9 bases from J, with 8 bases between. The CDR3 DNA reads as TGTGCCAGCAGTGAACCTGGGGGGCCCCAGCATTTT. Translating it yields CASSEPGGPQHF.

The chain recombines TRBV18 with TRBJ2-1; D possibly uses TRBD1 or TRBD2 (5 bases each). V was clipped by 0 bases and J by 7 bases, with 10 bases between them. From germline, CDR1 is KGHSH and CDR2 LQKENI. CDR3 length: 14 residues. The CDR3 spells CASSPPGVVNEQFF. The CDR3 DNA reads TGTGCCAGCTCACCACCGGGGGTCGTAAATGAGCAGTTCTTC.

The chain joins TRBV18 to TRBJ2-7; D is ambiguous. The CDR3 is 12 amino acids. CDR1 KGHSH and CDR2 LQKENI come from the germline V gene. Trimming cost V 4 bases and J 3 bases, with 7 bases left between them. DNA for the CDR3: TGTGCCAGCTCACTTTACGGCTACGAGCAGTACTTC. Its protein is CASSLYGYEQYF.

This rearrangement joins TRBV18 to TRBJ2-7, with 7 bases that match TRBD2. J gave up 6 bases and V 1 base, and 6 bases lay outside the gene matches. The CDR3 is made up of 14 amino acids. Germline V CDR1 and CDR2: KGHSH, LQKENI. CDR3 sequence (DNA): TGTGCCAGCTCACCACTGGCGGGGGTCTCCGAGCAGTACTTC. It is translated as CASSPLAGVSEQYF.